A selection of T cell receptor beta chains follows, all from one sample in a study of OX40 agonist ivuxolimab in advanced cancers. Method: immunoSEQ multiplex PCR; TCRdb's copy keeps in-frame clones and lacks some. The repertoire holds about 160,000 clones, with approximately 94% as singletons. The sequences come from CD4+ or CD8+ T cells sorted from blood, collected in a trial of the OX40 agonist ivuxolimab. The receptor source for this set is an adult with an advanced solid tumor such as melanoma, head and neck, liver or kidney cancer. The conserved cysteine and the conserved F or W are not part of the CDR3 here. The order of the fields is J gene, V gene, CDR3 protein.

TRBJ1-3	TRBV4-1	ASSHTGVTGNTIY
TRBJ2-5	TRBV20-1	SAEIQETQY
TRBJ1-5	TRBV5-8	ASSLGSVGDQPQH
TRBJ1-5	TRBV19	ASSPSSYFGGQPQH
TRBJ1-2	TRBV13	ASSLQNYGYT
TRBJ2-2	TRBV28	ASSLYRAVRGGELF
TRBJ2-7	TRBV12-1	ASSFRFPGQGIHEQY
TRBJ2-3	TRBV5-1	ASSLDGGYADTQY
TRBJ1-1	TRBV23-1	ASSHRDRLNTEAF
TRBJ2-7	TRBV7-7	ASSSRHGDYEQY
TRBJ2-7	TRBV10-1	ASSFTGTGKVY
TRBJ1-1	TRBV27	ASWTSGLPEAF
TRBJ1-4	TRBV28	ASSFGGSSQKLF
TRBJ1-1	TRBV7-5	APRHTEAF
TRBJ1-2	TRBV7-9	ASSLVSWGYT
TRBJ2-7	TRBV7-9	ASSPGGRGYEQY
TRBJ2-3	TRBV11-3	ASSHTGDGTDTQY
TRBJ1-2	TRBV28	ASSFKGYGYT
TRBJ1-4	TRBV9	ASSVGQGGEKLF
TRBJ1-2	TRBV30	AWSRTSYGYT
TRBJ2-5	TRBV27	ASSFIGGRGQETQY
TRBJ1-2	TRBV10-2	ASRVRGGDVDGYT
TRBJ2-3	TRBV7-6	ASSSGLAGLLVTDTQY
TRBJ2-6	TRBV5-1	ASRSLGGTGYSGANVLT
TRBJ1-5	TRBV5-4	ASSSTDSYSNQPQH
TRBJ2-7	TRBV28	ASSLGREAYEQY
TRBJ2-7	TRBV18	ASSLQGTGDTEQY
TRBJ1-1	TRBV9	ASGTGVSSTEAF
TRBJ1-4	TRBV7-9	ASAARDANEKLF
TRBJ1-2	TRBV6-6	ASSRGTGWSYT
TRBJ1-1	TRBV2	ASLYLLNTEAF
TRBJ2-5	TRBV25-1	ASSDQNRAQETQY
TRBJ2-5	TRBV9	ASSSRDRPKY
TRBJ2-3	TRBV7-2	ASSSRFLARGGPDTQY
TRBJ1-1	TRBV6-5	ASSLVSGTEAF
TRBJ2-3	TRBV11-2	ASNLLGGHSKDTQY
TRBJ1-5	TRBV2	ASRRDRDNQPQH
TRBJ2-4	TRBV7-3	ASSSSPGQGANIQY
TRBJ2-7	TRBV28	ASRDSLEEQY
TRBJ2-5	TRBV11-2	ASSPLPGSETQY